Reported below is one T cell receptor (beta chain). Antigen: not known. Germline V gene lookup returns CDR1 SGHNT and CDR2 YYREEE (reference sequence). The CDR3 length is 16 residues. V was clipped by 4 bases and J by 1 base, with 14 bases between them. This specimen comes from a study of cytomegalovirus exposure and HLA in healthy donors. For the study at large: The 120 million or so unique TCR beta sequences, from 150 million to 200 million T cells, were found by an earlier analysis. The study's findings and limits: Cytomegalovirus association was listed for 164 TCR beta chains.

Primers for the PCR totalled 60 Vbeta and 13 Jbeta. This table comes from immunoSEQ multiplex PCR, and its TCRdb copy is limited to in-frame clones, with some not included. The sample holds under 200,000 clones, 70% to 80% seen once. Sequencing was performed on PBMCs. The J gene is TRBJ2-2, the V gene TRBV5-4; possible D gene TRBD2, 7 bases. This clonotype was sampled from a man aged 25-45 years in good health and CMV-seronegative. The CDR3 sequence is CASSPAGAGNTGELFF. The CDR3 bases are TGTGCCAGCAGCCCGGCGGGGGCAGGGAACACCGGGGAGCTGTTTTTT. Variable domain in full (rest from reference TRBV5-4 and TRBJ2-2): ETGVTQSPTHLIKTRGQQVTLRCSSQSGHNTVSWYQQALGQGPQFIFQYYREEENGRGNFPPRFSGLQFPNYSSELNVNALELDDSALYLCASSPAGAGNTGELFFGEGSRLTVL.